This T cell receptor (beta chain) originates from a study of T cell responses to AZD1222 COVID-19 vaccine. Libraries were prepared by immunoSEQ multiplex PCR; TCRdb keeps only in-frame clonotypes and omits some of them. Among approximately 60,000 clones listed, 84% were seen once. Points from the study as a whole: Donors were chiefly white British, with a greater number of females, and clonal diversity was perhaps underestimated. The number of AZD1222 recipients seropositive at baseline was only 6 or 7. Repertoire sampling occurred only after the peak T cell response.

This clone was counted between two and nine times. What it binds is unknown. V was cut by 9 bases and J by 9 bases, with 18 bases left in between. The CDR3 runs 13 residues. Germline assignment: CDR1 LNHDA and CDR2 SQIVND (reference sequence). The chain recombines TRBV19 with TRBJ2-4, with D hard to call. The sequencing used peripheral blood, collected on day 0 of AZD1222 vaccination. This receptor was obtained from an adult in good health. CDR3 loop: CASAPGGVGIQYF. The CDR3 coding sequence is TGTGCCAGCGCTCCGGGTGGGGTTGGCATTCAGTACTTC.